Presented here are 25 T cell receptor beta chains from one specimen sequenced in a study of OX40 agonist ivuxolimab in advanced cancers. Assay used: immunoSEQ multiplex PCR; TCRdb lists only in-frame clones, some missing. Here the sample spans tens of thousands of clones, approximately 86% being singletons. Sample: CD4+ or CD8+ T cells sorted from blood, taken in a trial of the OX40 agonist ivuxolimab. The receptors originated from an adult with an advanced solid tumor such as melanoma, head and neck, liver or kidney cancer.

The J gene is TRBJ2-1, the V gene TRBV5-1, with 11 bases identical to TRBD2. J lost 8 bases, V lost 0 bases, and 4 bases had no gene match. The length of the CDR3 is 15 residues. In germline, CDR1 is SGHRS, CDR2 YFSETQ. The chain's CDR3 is CASSLGLAGGYEQFF. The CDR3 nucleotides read TGCGCCAGCAGCTTGGGGCTAGCGGGAGGATATGAGCAGTTCTTC. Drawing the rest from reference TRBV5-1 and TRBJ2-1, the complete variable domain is KAGVTQTPRYLIKTRGQQVTLSCSPISGHRSVSWYQQTPGQGLQFLFEYFSETQRNKGNFPGRFSGRQFSNSRSEMNVSTLELGDSALYLCASSLGLAGGYEQFFGPGTRLTVL.

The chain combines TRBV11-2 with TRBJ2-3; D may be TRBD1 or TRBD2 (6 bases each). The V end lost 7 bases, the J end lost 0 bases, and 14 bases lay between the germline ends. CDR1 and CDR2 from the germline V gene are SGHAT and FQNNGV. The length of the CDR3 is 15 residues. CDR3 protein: CASKPRGTSTDTQYF. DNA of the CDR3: TGTGCCAGCAAGCCACGGGGGACAAGCACAGATACGCAGTATTTT.

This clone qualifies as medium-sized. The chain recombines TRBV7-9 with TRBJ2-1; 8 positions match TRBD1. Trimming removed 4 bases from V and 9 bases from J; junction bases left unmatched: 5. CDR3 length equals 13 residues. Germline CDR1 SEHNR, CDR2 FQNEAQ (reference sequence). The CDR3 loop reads CASSWTGQGEQFF. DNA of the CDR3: TGTGCCAGCAGCTGGACAGGGCAGGGTGAGCAGTTCTTC.

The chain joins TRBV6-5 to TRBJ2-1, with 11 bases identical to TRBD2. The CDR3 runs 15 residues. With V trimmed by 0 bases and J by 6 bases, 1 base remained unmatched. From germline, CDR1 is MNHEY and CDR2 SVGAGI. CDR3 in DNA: TGTGCCAGCAGTTACTCGACTAGCGGGGTCAATGAGCAGTTCTTC. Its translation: CASSYSTSGVNEQFF.

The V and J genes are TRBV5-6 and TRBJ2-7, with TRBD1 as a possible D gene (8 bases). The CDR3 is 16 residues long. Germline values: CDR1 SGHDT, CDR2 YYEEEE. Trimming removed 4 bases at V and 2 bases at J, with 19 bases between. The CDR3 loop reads CASSRQGTREAYEQYF. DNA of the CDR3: TGTGCCAGCAGCCGACAGGGGACCCGGGAGGCCTACGAGCAGTACTTC.

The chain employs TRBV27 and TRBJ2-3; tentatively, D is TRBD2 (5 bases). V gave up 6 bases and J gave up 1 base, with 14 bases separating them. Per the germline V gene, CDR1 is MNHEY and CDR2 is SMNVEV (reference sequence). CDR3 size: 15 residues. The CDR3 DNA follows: TGTGCCAGCAGGCCGGACTGGTCGGGCACAGATACGCAGTATTTT. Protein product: CASRPDWSGTDTQYF.

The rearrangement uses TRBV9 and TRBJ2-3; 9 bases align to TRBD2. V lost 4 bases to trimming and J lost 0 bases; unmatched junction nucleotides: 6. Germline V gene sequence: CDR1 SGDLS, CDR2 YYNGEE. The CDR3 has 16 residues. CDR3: CASSSGLALSTDTQYF. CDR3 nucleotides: TGTGCCAGCAGCTCCGGACTAGCGCTGAGCACAGATACGCAGTATTTT.

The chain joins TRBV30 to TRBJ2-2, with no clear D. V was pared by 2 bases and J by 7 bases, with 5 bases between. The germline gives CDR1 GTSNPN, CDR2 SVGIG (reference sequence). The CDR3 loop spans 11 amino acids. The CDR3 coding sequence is TGTGCCTGGAGTTACAGCGGGGAGCTGTTTTTT. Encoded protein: CAWSYSGELFF.

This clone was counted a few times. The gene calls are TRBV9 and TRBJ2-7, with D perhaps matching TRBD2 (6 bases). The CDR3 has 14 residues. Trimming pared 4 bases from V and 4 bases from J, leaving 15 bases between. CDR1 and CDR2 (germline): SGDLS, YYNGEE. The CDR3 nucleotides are TGTGCCAGCAGCCCGGGTCCCGCGGGGTACGAGCAGTACTTC. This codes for CASSPGPAGYEQYF.

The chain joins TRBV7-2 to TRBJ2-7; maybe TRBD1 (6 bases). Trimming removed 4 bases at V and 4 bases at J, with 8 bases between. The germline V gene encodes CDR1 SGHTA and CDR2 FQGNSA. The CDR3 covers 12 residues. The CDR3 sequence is CASSSQGYEQYF. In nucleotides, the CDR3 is TGTGCCAGCAGCTCACAGGGTTACGAGCAGTACTTC. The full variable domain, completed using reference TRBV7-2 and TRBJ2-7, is GAGVSQSPSNKVTEKGKDVELRCDPISGHTALYWYRQSLGQGLEFLIYFQGNSAPDKSGLPSDRFSAERTGGSVSTLTIQRTQQEDSAVYLCASSSQGYEQYFGPGTRLTVT.

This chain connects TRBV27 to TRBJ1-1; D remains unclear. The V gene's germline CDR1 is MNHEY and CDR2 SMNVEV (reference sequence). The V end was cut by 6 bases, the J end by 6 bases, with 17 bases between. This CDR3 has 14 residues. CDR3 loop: CASSIYLGTAEAFF. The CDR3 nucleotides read TGTGCCAGCAGCATATATCTCGGCACGGCTGAAGCTTTCTTT.

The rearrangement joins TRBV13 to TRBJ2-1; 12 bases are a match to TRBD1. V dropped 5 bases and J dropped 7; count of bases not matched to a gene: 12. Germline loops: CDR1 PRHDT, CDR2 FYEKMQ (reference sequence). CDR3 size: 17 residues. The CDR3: CASSTRGQGASGNEQFF. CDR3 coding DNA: TGTGCCAGCAGCACCCGGGGACAGGGGGCTAGCGGGAATGAGCAGTTCTTC.

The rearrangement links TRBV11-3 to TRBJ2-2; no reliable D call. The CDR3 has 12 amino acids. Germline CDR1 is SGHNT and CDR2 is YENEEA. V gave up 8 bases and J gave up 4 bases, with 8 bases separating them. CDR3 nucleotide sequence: TGTGCCAGCGGGGTTGGCACCGGGGAGCTGTTTTTT. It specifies CASGVGTGELFF.

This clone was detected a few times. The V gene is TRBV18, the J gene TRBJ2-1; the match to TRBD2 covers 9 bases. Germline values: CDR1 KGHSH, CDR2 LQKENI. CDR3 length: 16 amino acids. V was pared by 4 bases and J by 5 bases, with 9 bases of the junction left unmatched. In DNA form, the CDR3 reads TGTGCCAGCTCACAATCCTTGGCGGGGGGGCACAATGAGCAGTTCTTC. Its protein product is CASSQSLAGGHNEQFF. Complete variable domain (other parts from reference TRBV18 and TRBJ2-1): NAGVMQNPRHLVRRRGQEARLRCSPMKGHSHVYWYRQLPEEGLKFMVYLQKENIIDESGMPKERFSAEFPKEGPSILRIQQVVRGDSAAYFCASSQSLAGGHNEQFFGPGTRLTVL.

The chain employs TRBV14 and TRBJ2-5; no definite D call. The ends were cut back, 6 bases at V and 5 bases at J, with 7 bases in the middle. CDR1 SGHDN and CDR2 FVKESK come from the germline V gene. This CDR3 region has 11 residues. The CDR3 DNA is TGTGCCAGCAGTTTGGGGGAGACCCAGTACTTC. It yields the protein CASSLGETQYF.

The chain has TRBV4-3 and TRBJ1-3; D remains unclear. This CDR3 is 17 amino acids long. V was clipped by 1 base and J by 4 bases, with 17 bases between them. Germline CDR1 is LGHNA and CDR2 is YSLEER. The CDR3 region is CASSQVSGRLSGNTIYF. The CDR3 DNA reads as TGCGCCAGCAGCCAAGTCTCCGGCCGTCTCTCCGGAAACACCATATATTTT.

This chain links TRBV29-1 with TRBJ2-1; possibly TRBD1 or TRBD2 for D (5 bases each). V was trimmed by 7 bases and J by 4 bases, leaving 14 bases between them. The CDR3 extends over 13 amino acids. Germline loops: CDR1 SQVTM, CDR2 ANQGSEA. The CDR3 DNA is TGCAGCGCCCTTGATGGGACGTACAATGAGCAGTTCTTC. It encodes CSALDGTYNEQFF.

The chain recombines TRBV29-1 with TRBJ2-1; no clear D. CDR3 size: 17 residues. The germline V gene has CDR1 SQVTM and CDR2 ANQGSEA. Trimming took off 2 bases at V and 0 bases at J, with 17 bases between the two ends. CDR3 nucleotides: TGCAGCGTTGAAAATTTTCGACTCCTCACCTCCTACAATGAGCAGTTCTTC. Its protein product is CSVENFRLLTSYNEQFF.

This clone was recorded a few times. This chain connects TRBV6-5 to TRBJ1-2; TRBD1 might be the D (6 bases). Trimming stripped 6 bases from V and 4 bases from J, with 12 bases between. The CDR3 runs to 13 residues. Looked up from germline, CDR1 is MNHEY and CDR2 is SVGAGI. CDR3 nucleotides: TGTGCCAGCAGGTGGGGACACGGCTATGGCTACACCTTC. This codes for CASRWGHGYGYTF.

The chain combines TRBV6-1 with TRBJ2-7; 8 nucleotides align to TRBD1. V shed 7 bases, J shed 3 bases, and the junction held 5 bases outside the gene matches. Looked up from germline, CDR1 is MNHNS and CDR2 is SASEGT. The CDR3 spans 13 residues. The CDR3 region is CASMRDRLYEQYF. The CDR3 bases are TGTGCCAGCATGAGGGACAGGCTCTACGAGCAGTACTTC.

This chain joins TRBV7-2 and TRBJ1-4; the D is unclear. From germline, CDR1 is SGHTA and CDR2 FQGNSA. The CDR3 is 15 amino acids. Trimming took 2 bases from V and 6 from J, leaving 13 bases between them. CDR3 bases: TGTGCCAGCAGCTTAAGGTCCTTCGGGGATGAAAAACTGTTTTTT. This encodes CASSLRSFGDEKLFF.

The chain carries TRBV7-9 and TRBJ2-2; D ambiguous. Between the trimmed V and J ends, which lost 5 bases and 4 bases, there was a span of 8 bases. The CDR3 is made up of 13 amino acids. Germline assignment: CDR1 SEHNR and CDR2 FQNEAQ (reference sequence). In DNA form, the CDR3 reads TGTGCCAGCAGCCCCCAGCCCACCGGGGAGCTGTTTTTT. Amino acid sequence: CASSPQPTGELFF.

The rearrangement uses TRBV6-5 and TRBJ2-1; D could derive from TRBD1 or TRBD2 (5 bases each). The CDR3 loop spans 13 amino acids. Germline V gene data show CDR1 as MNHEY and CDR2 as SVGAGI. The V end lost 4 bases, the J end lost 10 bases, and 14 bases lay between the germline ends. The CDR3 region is CASSSGTPKEQFF. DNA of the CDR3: TGTGCCAGCAGTTCCGGGACCCCGAAAGAGCAGTTCTTC.

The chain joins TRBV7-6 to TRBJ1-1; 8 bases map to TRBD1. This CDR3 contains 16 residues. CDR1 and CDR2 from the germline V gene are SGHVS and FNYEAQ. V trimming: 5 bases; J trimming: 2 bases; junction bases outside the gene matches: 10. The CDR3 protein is CASSESGGRANTEAFF. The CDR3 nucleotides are TGTGCCAGCAGCGAATCAGGGGGCCGCGCAAACACTGAAGCTTTCTTT.

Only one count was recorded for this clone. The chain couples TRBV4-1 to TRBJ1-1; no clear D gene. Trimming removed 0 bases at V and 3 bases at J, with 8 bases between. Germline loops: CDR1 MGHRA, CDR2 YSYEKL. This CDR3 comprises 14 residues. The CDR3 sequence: CASSQESGYTEAFF. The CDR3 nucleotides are TGCGCCAGCAGCCAAGAGTCGGGGTACACTGAAGCTTTCTTT.